This T cell receptor beta chain was identified in a study of radiotherapy plus CTLA-4 blockade in lung cancer. Study details: Objective responses were seen in about a sixth of patients, disease control in approximately 29%.

This clone is classed as medium-sized. Its cognate antigen is unknown. Whole-study findings and limits: Blood-borne expansion of tumor-derived TCR clones followed radiotherapy plus ipilimumab.

Sequenced by immunoSEQ multiplex PCR; TCRdb stores in-frame clones only, minus some. The sample has some 45,000 clones, around 69% seen once. V lost 0 bases, J lost 6 bases, and 15 bases lay in between. The CDR3 spans 16 residues. CDR1 LGHNA and CDR2 YSLEER come from the germline V gene. The gene calls are TRBV4-3 and TRBJ1-5; tentatively, D is TRBD1 (5 bases). This TCR derives from a human donor with non-small cell lung cancer who had stable disease on radiotherapy plus ipilimumab. The sample consisted of peripheral blood, taken from a patient treated with radiotherapy plus ipilimumab. The CDR3 bases are TGCGCCAGCAGCCAAGATTTGGGGGGGTCAGGTCAGCCCCAGCATTTT. Its translation is CASSQDLGGSGQPQHF.